A selection of T cell receptor beta chains follows, all from one sample in a study of cytomegalovirus exposure and HLA in healthy donors. TCRdb's copy holds only in-frame clones and misses some; the assay was immunoSEQ multiplex PCR. The table shows around 190,000 clones, with roughly 77% occurring only once. Input material: PBMCs. All receptors come from a woman between 50 and 59 years old in good health and CMV-seronegative. Each CDR3 is given with its conserved first and last residue. The D gene is left open where the match is weak. Size tells how often a clone was seen (once, few, many) or the class of an expanded clone, and some rows leave it out.

few | - | TRBJ1-1 | TRBV30 | TGTGCCTGGAGTGTACAGGTGAACACTGAAGCTTTCTTT | CAWSVQVNTEAFF
- | TRBD2 | TRBJ2-1 | TRBV27 | TGTGCCACCCTAGCGGGAGGTTACAATGAGCAGTTCTTC | CATLAGGYNEQFF
- | TRBD2 | TRBJ2-7 | TRBV9 | TGTGCCAGCAGCGTATCCCATCTAGCGGGGGGCTCCTACGAGCAGTACTTC | CASSVSHLAGGSYEQYF
- | TRBD2 | TRBJ2-1 | TRBV10-3 | TGTGCCATCAGTGGTGGGACTAGCGGCAATGAGCAGTTCTTC | CAISGGTSGNEQFF
- | TRBD1 | TRBJ2-5 | TRBV6-6 | TGTGCCAGCAGTCAGGGGGCTCCGGAGACCCAGTACTTC | CASSQGAPETQYF
- | TRBD1 | TRBJ1-2 | TRBV19 | TGTGCCAGTAGCCAAGCCCGACAGGGGAGAGACTATGGCTACACCTTC | CASSQARQGRDYGYTF
- | - | TRBJ1-1 | TRBV14 | TGTGCCAGCAGCCAAGAGGTCGTTAGGGGCTCCGAAGCTTTCTTT | CASSQEVVRGSEAFF
- | TRBD1 | TRBJ1-3 | TRBV28 | TGTGCCAGCAGTTTCGGGACAGCCACCTCTGGAAACACCATATATTTT | CASSFGTATSGNTIYF
- | TRBD2 | TRBJ2-1 | TRBV29-1 | TGCAGCGTTGTACCCGGGACTAGCGGATACAATGAGCAGTTCTTC | CSVVPGTSGYNEQFF
- | - | TRBJ1-1 | TRBV5-1 | TGCGCCAGCAGCTTGAACAGGTTGAACACTGAAGCTTTCTTT | CASSLNRLNTEAFF
- | TRBD1 | TRBJ2-5 | TRBV4-3 | TGCGCCAGCAGCCCTAATCTAGGGGGACAGGCTCACTTC | CASSPNLGGQAHF
- | - | TRBJ2-1 | TRBV7-9 | TGTGCCAGCAGCGGTGGACACGGGCAGTTCTTC | CASSGGHGQFF
- | - | TRBJ2-3 | TRBV18 | TGTGCCAGCTCACCCTTTAGCACAGATACGCAGTATTTT | CASSPFSTDTQYF
- | TRBD1 | TRBJ1-2 | TRBV29-1 | TGCAGCGTCGCCGGACAGGGAGACTATGGCTACACCTTC | CSVAGQGDYGYTF
- | TRBD2 | TRBJ2-1 | TRBV27 | TGTGCCAGCAGTTCTCCGGGGACTAGCGGGTGGAGCTCCTACAATGAGCAGTTCTTC | CASSSPGTSGWSSYNEQFF
- | - | TRBJ1-1 | TRBV6-5 | TGTGCCAGCAGTACTAATGGACAGTTGAACACTGAAGCTTTCTTT | CASSTNGQLNTEAFF
- | - | TRBJ1-5 | TRBV7-2 | TGTGCCAGCAGCCAAACCAAGACGGGTCCTGCCGATCAGCCCCAGCATTTT | CASSQTKTGPADQPQHF
- | TRBD1 | TRBJ1-4 | TRBV7-9 | TGTGCCAGCAGCTTAGACAGGGGGAAACTGTTTTTT | CASSLDRGKLFF
- | TRBD2 | TRBJ2-1 | TRBV7-9 | TGTGCCAGCAGCTTAGGTAGCGGGGACTACAATGAGCAGTTCTTC | CASSLGSGDYNEQFF
few | - | TRBJ2-1 | TRBV30 | TGTGCCTGGGCACTAGTCCCTAATGAGCAGTTCTTC | CAWALVPNEQFF